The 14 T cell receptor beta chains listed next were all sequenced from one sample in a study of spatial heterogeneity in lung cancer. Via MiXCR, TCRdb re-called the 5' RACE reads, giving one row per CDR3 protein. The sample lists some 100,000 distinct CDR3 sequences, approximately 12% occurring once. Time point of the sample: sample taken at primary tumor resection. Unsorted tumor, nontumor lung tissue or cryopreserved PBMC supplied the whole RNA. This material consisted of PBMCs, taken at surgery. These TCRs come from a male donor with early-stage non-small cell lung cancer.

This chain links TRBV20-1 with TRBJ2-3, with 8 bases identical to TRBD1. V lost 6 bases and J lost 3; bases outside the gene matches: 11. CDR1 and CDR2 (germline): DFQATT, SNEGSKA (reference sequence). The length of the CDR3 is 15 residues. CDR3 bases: TGCAGTGCACGTCTCCAGGGGGCGTTAACAGATACGCAGTATTTT. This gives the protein CSARLQGALTDTQYF.

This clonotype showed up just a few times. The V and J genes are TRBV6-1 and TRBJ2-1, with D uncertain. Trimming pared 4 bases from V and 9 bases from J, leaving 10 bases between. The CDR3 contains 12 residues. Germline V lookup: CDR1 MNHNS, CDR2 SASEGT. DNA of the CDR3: TGTGCCAGCAGTGCCTCGTTGGGTGAGCAGTTCTTC. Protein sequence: CASSASLGEQFF.

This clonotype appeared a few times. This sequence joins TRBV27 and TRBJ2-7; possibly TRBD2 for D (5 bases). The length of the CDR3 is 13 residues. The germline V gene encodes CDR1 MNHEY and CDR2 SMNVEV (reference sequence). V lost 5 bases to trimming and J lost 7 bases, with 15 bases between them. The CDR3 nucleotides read TGTGCCAGCAGTCACTCTCTGCGGGCAGAGCAGTACTTC. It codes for CASSHSLRAEQYF.

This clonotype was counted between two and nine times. CDR3 in amino acids: CSARPQSTGELFF. For the CDR3, the DNA is TGCAGTGCTAGGCCGCAATCCACCGGGGAGCTGTTTTTT. V usage is TRBV20-1 and J usage is TRBJ2-2; D is uncertain. This CDR3 contains 13 residues. Germline V gives CDR1 DFQATT, CDR2 SNEGSKA (reference sequence). V dropped 3 bases and J dropped 4 bases, with 9 bases sitting between them.

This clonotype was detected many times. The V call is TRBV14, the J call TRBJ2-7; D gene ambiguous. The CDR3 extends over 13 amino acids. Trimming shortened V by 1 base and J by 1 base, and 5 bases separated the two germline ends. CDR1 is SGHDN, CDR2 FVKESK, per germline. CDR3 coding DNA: TGTGCCAGCAGCCAAGTCCAATCCTACGAGCAGTACTTC. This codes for CASSQVQSYEQYF. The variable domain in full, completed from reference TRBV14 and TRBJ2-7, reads EAGVTQFPSHSVIEKGQTVTLRCDPISGHDNLYWYRRVMGKEIKFLLHFVKESKQDESGMPNNRFLAERTGGTYSTLKVQPAELEDSGVYFCASSQVQSYEQYFGPGTRLTVT.

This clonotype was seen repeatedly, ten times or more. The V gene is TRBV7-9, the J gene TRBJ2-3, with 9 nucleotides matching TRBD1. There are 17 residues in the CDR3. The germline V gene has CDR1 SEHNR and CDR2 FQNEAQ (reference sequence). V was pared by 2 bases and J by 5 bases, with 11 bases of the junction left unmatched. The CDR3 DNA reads TGTGCCAGCAGCTTATCTTTGGACAGGGGAGGAGGAGATACGCAGTATTTT. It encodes CASSLSLDRGGGDTQYF.

CDR3 loop: CASSGGFSNQPQHF. DNA for the CDR3: TGTGCCAGCAGCGGGGGTTTTAGCAATCAGCCCCAGCATTTT. This chain uses TRBV5-6 with TRBJ1-5; D may be TRBD1 (5 bases). Germline V gene data show CDR1 as SGHDT and CDR2 as YYEEEE. The V and J ends lost 4 bases and 0 bases respectively, with 8 bases between them. This CDR3 spans 14 amino acids.

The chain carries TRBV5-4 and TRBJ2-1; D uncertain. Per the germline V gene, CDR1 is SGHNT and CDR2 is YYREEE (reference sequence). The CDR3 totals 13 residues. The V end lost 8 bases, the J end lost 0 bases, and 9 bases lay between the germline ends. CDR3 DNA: TGTGCCAGTACCGGAAGCTCCTACAATGAGCAGTTCTTC. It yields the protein CASTGSSYNEQFF.

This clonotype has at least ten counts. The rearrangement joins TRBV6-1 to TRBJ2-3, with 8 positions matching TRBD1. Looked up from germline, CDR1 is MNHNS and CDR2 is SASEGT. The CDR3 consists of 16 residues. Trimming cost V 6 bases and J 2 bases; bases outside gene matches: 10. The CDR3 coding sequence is TGTGCCAGCAGCCCCGGGACAGGACGTTCCACAGATACGCAGTATTTT. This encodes CASSPGTGRSTDTQYF.

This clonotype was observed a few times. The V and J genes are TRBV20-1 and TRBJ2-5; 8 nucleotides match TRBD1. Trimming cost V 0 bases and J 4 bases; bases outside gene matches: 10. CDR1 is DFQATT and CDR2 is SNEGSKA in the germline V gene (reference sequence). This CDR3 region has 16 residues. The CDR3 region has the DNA TGCAGTGCTAGAGATTGGGGGACAGGTCGGGCAGAGACCCAGTACTTC. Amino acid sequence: CSARDWGTGRAETQYF.

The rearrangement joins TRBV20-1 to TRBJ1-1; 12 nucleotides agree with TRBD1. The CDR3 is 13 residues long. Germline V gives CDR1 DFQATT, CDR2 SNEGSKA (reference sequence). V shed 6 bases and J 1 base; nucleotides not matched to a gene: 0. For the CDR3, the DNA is TGCAGTGCGGGACAGGGGGCGAACACTGAAGCTTTCTTT. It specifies CSAGQGANTEAFF.

DNA for the CDR3: TGTGCCAGCAGCCAAGATTCGGCGCCTAGCACAGATACGCAGTATTTT. This gives the protein CASSQDSAPSTDTQYF. The V gene is TRBV3-1, the J gene TRBJ2-3, with no clear D. Per germline, CDR1 LGHDT and CDR2 YNNKEL (reference sequence). The CDR3 contains 16 residues. The V end lost 0 bases, the J end lost 0 bases, and 10 bases lay between the germline ends.

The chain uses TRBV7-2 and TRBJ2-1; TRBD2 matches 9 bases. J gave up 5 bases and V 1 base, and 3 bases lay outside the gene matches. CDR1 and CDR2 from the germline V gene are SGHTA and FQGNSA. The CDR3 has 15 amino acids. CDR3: CASSLDGTSHNEQFF. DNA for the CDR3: TGTGCCAGCAGCTTAGACGGGACTAGCCACAATGAGCAGTTCTTC. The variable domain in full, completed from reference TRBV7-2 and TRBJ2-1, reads GAGVSQSPSNKVTEKGKDVELRCDPISGHTALYWYRQSLGQGLEFLIYFQGNSAPDKSGLPSDRFSAERTGGSVSTLTIQRTQQEDSAVYLCASSLDGTSHNEQFFGPGTRLTVL.

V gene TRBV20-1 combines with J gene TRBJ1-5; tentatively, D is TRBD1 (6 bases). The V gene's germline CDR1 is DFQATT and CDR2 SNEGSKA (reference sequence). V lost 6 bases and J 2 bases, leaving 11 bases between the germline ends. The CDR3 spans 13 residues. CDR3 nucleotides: TGCAGTGCCTCGGACAGCCGCAATCAGCCCCAGCATTTT. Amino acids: CSASDSRNQPQHF.